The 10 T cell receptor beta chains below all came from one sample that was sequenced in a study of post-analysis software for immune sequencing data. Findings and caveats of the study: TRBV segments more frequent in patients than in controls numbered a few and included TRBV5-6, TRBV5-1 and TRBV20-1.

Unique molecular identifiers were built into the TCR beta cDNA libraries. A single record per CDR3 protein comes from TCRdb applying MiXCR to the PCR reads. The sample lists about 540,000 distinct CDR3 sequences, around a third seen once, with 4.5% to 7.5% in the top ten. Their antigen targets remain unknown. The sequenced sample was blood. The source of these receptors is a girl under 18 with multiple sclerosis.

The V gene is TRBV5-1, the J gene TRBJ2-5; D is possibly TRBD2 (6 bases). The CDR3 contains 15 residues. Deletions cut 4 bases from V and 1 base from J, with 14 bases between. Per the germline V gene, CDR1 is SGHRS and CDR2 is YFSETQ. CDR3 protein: CASSTGQLAQETQYF. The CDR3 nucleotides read TGCGCCAGCAGCACCGGACAACTAGCCCAAGAGACCCAGTACTTC.

The CDR3 sequence: CASSLYGGKNTEAFF. The CDR3 DNA follows: TGTGCCAGCAGCCTGTATGGAGGGAAGAACACTGAAGCTTTCTTT. The rearrangement joins TRBV3-1 to TRBJ1-1; no firm D call. Trimming cost V 4 bases and J 1 base, with 13 bases left between them. Germline CDR1 and CDR2: LGHDT and YNNKEL (reference sequence). The CDR3 covers 15 residues.

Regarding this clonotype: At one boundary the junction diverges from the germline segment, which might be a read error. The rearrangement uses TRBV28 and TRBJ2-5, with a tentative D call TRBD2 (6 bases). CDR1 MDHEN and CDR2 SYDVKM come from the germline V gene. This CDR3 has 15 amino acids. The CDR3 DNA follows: TGTGCCAGCAGTCCCGCGGGGAAGTGGCAAGCGACCCAGTACTTC. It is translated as CASSPAGKWQATQYF.

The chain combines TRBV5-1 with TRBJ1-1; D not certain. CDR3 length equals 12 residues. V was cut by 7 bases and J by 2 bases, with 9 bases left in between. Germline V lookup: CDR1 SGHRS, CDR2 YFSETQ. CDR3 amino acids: CASGRENTEAFF. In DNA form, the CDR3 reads TGCGCCAGCGGGAGGGAAAACACTGAAGCTTTCTTT.

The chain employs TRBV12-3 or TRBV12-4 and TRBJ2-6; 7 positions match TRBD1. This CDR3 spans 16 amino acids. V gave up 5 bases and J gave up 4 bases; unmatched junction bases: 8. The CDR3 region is CASSVLQGNGANVLTF. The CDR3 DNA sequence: TGTGCCAGCAGTGTTCTACAGGGGAACGGGGCCAACGTCCTGACTTTC.

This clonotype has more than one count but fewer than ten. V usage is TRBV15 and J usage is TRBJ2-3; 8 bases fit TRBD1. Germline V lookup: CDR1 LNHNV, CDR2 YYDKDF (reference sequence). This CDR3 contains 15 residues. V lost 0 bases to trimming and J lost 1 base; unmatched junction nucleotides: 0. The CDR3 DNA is TGTGCCACCAGCAGAGAGACAGGGGGCACAGATACGCAGTATTTT. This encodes CATSRETGGTDTQYF.

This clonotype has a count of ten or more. CDR3 protein: CATSRDVGFQYF. The CDR3 DNA reads as TGTGCCACCAGCAGAGATGTGGGGTTTCAGTACTTC. The chain is built from TRBV15 and TRBJ2-7; D is unclear. The CDR3 length is 12 residues. Trimming took off 0 bases at V and 10 bases at J, with 10 bases between the two ends. CDR1 LNHNV and CDR2 YYDKDF come from the germline V gene (reference sequence).

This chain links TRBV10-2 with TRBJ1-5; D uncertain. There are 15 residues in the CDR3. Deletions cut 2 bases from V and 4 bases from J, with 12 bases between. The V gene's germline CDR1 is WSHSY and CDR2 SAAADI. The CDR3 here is CASSEGAGYNQPQHF. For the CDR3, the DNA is TGCGCCAGCAGTGAGGGAGCTGGGTATAATCAGCCCCAGCATTTT.

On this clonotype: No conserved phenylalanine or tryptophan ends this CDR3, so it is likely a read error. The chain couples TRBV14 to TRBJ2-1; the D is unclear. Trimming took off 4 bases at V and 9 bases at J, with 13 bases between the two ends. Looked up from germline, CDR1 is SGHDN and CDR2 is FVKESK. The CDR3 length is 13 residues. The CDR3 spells CASSRQVGSEQFL. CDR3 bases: TGTGCCAGCAGCCGCCAGGTGGGCAGTGAGCAGTTCTTG.

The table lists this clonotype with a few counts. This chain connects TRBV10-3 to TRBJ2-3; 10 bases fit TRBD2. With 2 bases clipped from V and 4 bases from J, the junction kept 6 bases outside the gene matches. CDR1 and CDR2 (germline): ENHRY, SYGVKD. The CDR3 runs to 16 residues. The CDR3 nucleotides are TGTGCCATCAGTGAGCAGGCTAGCGGGGGTGCAGATACGCAGTATTTT. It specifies CAISEQASGGADTQYF.